The 7 T cell receptor beta chains in this list originate from one sample, sequenced in a study of blood T cell repertoires in COVID-19. Only in-frame clones appear in the TCRdb table, and some are missing; sequencing was by immunoSEQ multiplex PCR. The sample records approximately 140,000 clones, 85% to 90% being singletons. Specimen: peripheral blood. The receptors were sampled from a man between 18 and 35 years old with COVID-19, enrolled during active disease.

This chain joins TRBV7-2 and TRBJ2-7, with TRBD2 matching over 8 bases. There are 16 residues in the CDR3. V was clipped by 0 bases and J by 6 bases; unmatched bases: 10. Germline-derived CDR1 and CDR2 are SGHTA and FQGNSA. In DNA, the CDR3 is TGTGCCAGCAGCTTAGCGCTGGCTAGCGGGTCCCTCGAGCAGTACTTC. Its protein is CASSLALASGSLEQYF.

The V call is TRBV11-2, the J call TRBJ2-5; D is perhaps TRBD1 (5 bases). With 5 bases removed from V and 2 bases from J, the gap between germline ends came to 15 bases. Per germline, CDR1 SGHAT and CDR2 FQNNGV. The CDR3 extends over 15 amino acids. CDR3 sequence: CASSPRQSWQETQYF. The CDR3 nucleotides read TGTGCCAGCAGCCCGCGACAGTCCTGGCAAGAGACCCAGTACTTC.

The rearrangement links TRBV28 to TRBJ1-5, with TRBD1 as a possible D gene (6 bases). Germline V gene data show CDR1 as MDHEN and CDR2 as SYDVKM. With 5 bases removed from V and 0 bases from J, the gap between germline ends came to 14 bases. This CDR3 has 16 residues. As DNA, the CDR3 is TGTGCCAGCAGTCTACCTGGACAGTTTAGCAATCAGCCCCAGCATTTT. Residues: CASSLPGQFSNQPQHF.

The chain carries TRBV28 and TRBJ2-6; 14 bases map to TRBD2. J was trimmed by 2 bases and V by 5 bases; bases with no gene match: 11. Germline assignment: CDR1 MDHEN and CDR2 SYDVKM. The CDR3 contains 20 residues. CDR3 protein: CASSPSPTSGRAPGANVLTF. DNA for the CDR3: TGTGCCAGCAGTCCCTCCCCGACTAGCGGGAGGGCCCCTGGGGCCAACGTCCTGACTTTC.

This rearrangement joins TRBV9 to TRBJ2-1; D ambiguous. The CDR3 is made up of 14 amino acids. V shed 4 bases and J shed 0 bases, with 8 bases lying between them. The V gene's germline CDR1 is SGDLS and CDR2 YYNGEE. CDR3 DNA sequence: TGTGCCAGCAGCTTACGGAGCTCCTACAATGAGCAGTTCTTC. Amino acids: CASSLRSSYNEQFF.

The V gene is TRBV7-9, the J gene TRBJ2-7; D possibly corresponds to TRBD1 (6 bases). This CDR3 is 13 amino acids long. V was shortened by 1 base and J by 6 bases, with 10 bases between the two germline ends. Germline CDR1 and CDR2: SEHNR and FQNEAQ (reference sequence). CDR3 sequence: CASSLDRDFEQYF. CDR3 coding DNA: TGTGCCAGCAGCTTAGACAGGGATTTCGAGCAGTACTTC.

The rearrangement uses TRBV9 and TRBJ1-3; 9 bases align to TRBD1. Trimming removed 4 bases from V and 1 base from J; junction bases left unmatched: 6. The germline CDR1 and CDR2 sequences are SGDLS and YYNGEE. This CDR3 is 16 amino acids long. The CDR3 spells CASSIRQGGSGNTIYF. The CDR3 region has the DNA TGTGCCAGCAGCATACGACAGGGGGGATCTGGAAACACCATATATTTT.